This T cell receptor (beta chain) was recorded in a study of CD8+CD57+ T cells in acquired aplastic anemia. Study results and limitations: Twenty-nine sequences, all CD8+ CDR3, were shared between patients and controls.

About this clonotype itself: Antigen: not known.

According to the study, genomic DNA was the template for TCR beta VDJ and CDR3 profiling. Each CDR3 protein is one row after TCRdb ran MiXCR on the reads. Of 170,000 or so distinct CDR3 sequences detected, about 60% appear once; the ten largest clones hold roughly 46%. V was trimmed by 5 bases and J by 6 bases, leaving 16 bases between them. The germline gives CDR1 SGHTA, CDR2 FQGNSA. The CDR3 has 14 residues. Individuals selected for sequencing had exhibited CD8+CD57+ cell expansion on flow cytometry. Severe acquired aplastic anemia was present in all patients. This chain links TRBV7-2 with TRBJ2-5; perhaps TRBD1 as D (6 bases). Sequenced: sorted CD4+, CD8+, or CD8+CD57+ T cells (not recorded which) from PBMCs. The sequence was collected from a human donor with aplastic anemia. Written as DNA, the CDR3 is TGTGCCAGCAGCATCCCTGGTCAGGGGCAGACCCAGTACTTC. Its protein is CASSIPGQGQTQYF.